Following are 31 T cell receptor beta chains from one sample sequenced in a study of CD8+ T cells in alopecia areata. TCR sequencing used cDNA made by reverse transcription of extracted RNA. Here immunoSEQ multiplex PCR was the method, and the copy in TCRdb shows in-frame clones only, minus some. Here the sample spans 90,000 to 100,000 clones, 40% to 55% being singletons. Source material: CD4+ T cells sorted from blood. The receptors stem from a human donor with alopecia areata.

The rearrangement links TRBV6-5 to TRBJ1-1, with 11 positions matching TRBD1. The trim removed 2 bases at V and 4 bases at J, leaving 6 bases unmatched. This CDR3 comprises 16 residues. The germline V gene encodes CDR1 MNHEY and CDR2 SVGAGI. DNA of the CDR3: TGTGCCAGCAGTTACGGGGGGGACAGGGGGTCCACTGAAGCTTTCTTT. This translates into CASSYGGDRGSTEAFF.

Only one count was recorded for this clone. V gene TRBV14 combines with J gene TRBJ2-7; D is undetermined. The CDR3 spans 12 residues. Germline CDR1 reads SGHDN; CDR2 reads FVKESK. Trimming left V 8 bases short and J 0 bases short, with 8 bases between. The CDR3 DNA reads as TGTGCCAGCTCCGCCGGCTCCTACGAGCAGTACTTC. Protein sequence: CASSAGSYEQYF. The variable domain in full, with the rest retrieved from reference TRBV14 and TRBJ2-7, is EAGVTQFPSHSVIEKGQTVTLRCDPISGHDNLYWYRRVMGKEIKFLLHFVKESKQDESGMPNNRFLAERTGGTYSTLKVQPAELEDSGVYFCASSAGSYEQYFGPGTRLTVT.

This clone has a count of ten or more. The CDR3 nucleotides are TGTGCCAGTAGTATAGGACAGGGCGGGAACATTCAGTACTTC. Translated, it gives CASSIGQGGNIQYF. The chain employs TRBV19 and TRBJ2-4; 7 bases line up with TRBD1. The CDR3 totals 14 residues. V lost 1 base and J lost 7; bases outside the gene matches: 4. Germline CDR1 LNHDA, CDR2 SQIVND (reference sequence).

CDR3 residues: CASSPVGESTDTQYF. CDR3 nucleotides: TGTGCCAGCTCACCAGTCGGGGAGAGCACAGATACGCAGTATTTT. The rearrangement uses TRBV18 and TRBJ2-3, with D tentatively TRBD2 (5 bases). Germline V lookup: CDR1 KGHSH, CDR2 LQKENI. This CDR3 comprises 15 residues. The V gene lost 2 bases and the J gene lost 0 bases, with 9 bases spanning the gap.

This clone was seen a handful of times. The CDR3 protein is CSVAGAGAANTGELFF. The CDR3 DNA reads TGCAGCGTTGCAGGTGCGGGCGCGGCGAACACCGGGGAGCTGTTTTTT. The chain links TRBV29-1 to TRBJ2-2; weak D call: TRBD2 (5 bases). The V gene's germline CDR1 is SQVTM and CDR2 ANQGSEA. The CDR3 loop spans 16 amino acids. Trimming cost V 4 bases and J 0 bases, with 15 bases left between them.

Only a few counts were recorded for this clone. The V and J genes are TRBV5-1 and TRBJ1-2, with 8 bases aligning to TRBD1. V lost 4 bases to trimming and J lost 3 bases; unmatched junction nucleotides: 8. The germline V gene has CDR1 SGHRS and CDR2 YFSETQ. CDR3 length equals 15 residues. The CDR3 region is CASSAGQALYYGYTF. DNA for the CDR3: TGCGCCAGCAGCGCGGGACAGGCCCTCTACTATGGCTACACCTTC.

This clone appeared a few times. V and J are TRBV5-1 and TRBJ2-6, with D possibly TRBD1 on 6 matching bases. V was cut by 4 bases and J by 0 bases, with 11 bases left in between. The CDR3 is 16 residues long. Germline assignment: CDR1 SGHRS and CDR2 YFSETQ. The CDR3 sequence is CASSTYRASGANVLTF. The CDR3 region has the DNA TGCGCCAGCAGCACCTACAGGGCCTCTGGGGCCAACGTCCTGACTTTC.

Concerning this clone: The identical CDR3 is also encoded by other nucleotide sequences in the sample. CDR3 DNA sequence: TGCAGCGTTCGACAGGGGATGAACACTGAAGCTTTCTTT. Protein sequence: CSVRQGMNTEAFF. The chain is built from TRBV29-1 and TRBJ1-1, with TRBD1 identical over 8 bases. Germline CDR1 is SQVTM and CDR2 is ANQGSEA. The CDR3 runs 13 residues. The ends lost 5 bases at V and 0 bases at J; junction bases unmatched: 2.

The chain employs TRBV11-2 and TRBJ1-4; 7 positions agree with TRBD1. Germline V gene lookup returns CDR1 SGHAT and CDR2 FQNNGV. The CDR3 consists of 19 residues. J was trimmed by 3 bases and V by 4 bases; bases with no gene match: 17. The chain's CDR3 is CASSSKTGYLPRPNEKLFF. The CDR3 coding sequence is TGTGCCAGCAGCTCAAAGACAGGGTATCTTCCCCGGCCTAATGAAAAACTGTTTTTT.

This clone was observed a few times. The CDR3 protein is CSVRGLAGSEQYF. DNA of the CDR3: TGCAGCGTAAGGGGGCTAGCGGGCAGTGAGCAGTACTTC. The chain joins TRBV29-1 to TRBJ2-7; D is perhaps TRBD2 (8 bases). The CDR3 runs 13 residues. Trimming took off 6 bases at V and 7 bases at J, with 19 bases between the two ends. Germline V gene sequence: CDR1 SQVTM, CDR2 ANQGSEA.

This chain joins TRBV29-1 and TRBJ2-3; 7 nucleotides agree with TRBD2. CDR3 length: 15 amino acids. V was pared by 4 bases and J by 0 bases, with 7 bases of the junction left unmatched. CDR1 is SQVTM and CDR2 is ANQGSEA in the germline V gene. The CDR3 reads CSVGLLASSTDTQYF. The DNA of the CDR3 is TGCAGCGTTGGGCTACTAGCGTCTAGCACAGATACGCAGTATTTT.

V is TRBV30 and J is TRBJ2-2, with D maybe TRBD1 (5 bases). The ends were cut back, 3 bases at V and 4 bases at J, with 9 bases in the middle. The CDR3 is 13 amino acids. Germline loops: CDR1 GTSNPN, CDR2 SVGIG (reference sequence). For the CDR3, the DNA is TGTGCCTGGAGAGCAGGGTTCACCGGGGAGCTGTTTTTT. Amino acid sequence: CAWRAGFTGELFF.

Details on this clone: The conserved final phenylalanine or tryptophan is absent from the CDR3, which likely points to a read error. No DNA is shown, since the ends of the CDR3 on it are uncertain; the CDR3 is the one TCRdb lists. The V and J genes are TRBV30 and TRBJ2-7; TRBD1 is the table's D call, not checked against the DNA. The CDR3 is 13 amino acids long, termini counted. The germline V gene encodes CDR1 GTSNPN and CDR2 SVGIG (reference sequence). CDR3 residues: CAWSVQGAVHEQY.

The CDR3 nucleotides are TGTGCCAGCAGCGTCTCTGTGGTCCCACGGCATGAGCAGTTCTTC. Translating gives CASSVSVVPRHEQFF. The rearrangement links TRBV9 to TRBJ2-1; D ambiguous. The V end was cut by 2 bases, the J end by 8 bases, with 17 bases between. In germline, CDR1 is SGDLS, CDR2 YYNGEE. The CDR3 sequence is 15 residues long.

A few counts support this clone. The identical CDR3 is also encoded by other nucleotide sequences in the sample. This rearrangement joins TRBV29-1 to TRBJ1-2; D is possibly TRBD1 (6 bases). CDR3 length: 12 amino acids. V was shortened by 7 bases and J by 4 bases, with 13 bases between the two germline ends. Germline CDR1 and CDR2: SQVTM and ANQGSEA. CDR3 loop: CSATQGAYGYTF. The CDR3 region has the DNA TGCAGCGCGACACAGGGTGCCTATGGCTACACCTTC.

This chain joins TRBV29-1 and TRBJ2-3; D is undetermined. The CDR3 is 11 amino acids. Trimming left V 7 bases short and J 7 bases short, with 12 bases between. Germline-derived CDR1 and CDR2 are SQVTM and ANQGSEA. This CDR3 is CSALGSYTQYF. The CDR3 DNA sequence: TGCAGCGCGTTAGGATCCTATACGCAGTATTTT.

CDR3 DNA: TGCAGCGTGCGACCTCGTTTGGTTGAAAAACTGTTTTTT. Protein product: CSVRPRLVEKLFF. This sequence joins TRBV29-1 and TRBJ1-4; no reliable D call. Trimming took off 6 bases at V and 7 bases at J, with 15 bases between the two ends. The CDR3 spans 13 residues. Germline CDR1 SQVTM, CDR2 ANQGSEA. Full variable domain (missing parts from reference TRBV29-1 and TRBJ1-4): SAVISQKPSRDICQRGTSLTIQCQVDSQVTMMFWYRQQPGQSLTLIATANQGSEATYESGFVIDKFPISRPNLTFSTLTVSNMSPEDSSIYLCSVRPRLVEKLFFGSGTQLSVL.

The chain employs TRBV29-1 and TRBJ1-2, with D perhaps TRBD1 (5 bases). Germline CDR1 SQVTM, CDR2 ANQGSEA. The germline V and J ends were trimmed by 5 bases and 5 bases, with 12 bases remaining between them. This CDR3 is built from 12 residues. The CDR3 loop is CSVISGAYGYTF. Here the CDR3 DNA reads TGCAGCGTTATCAGTGGGGCTTATGGCTACACCTTC.

This chain links TRBV9 with TRBJ1-1, with D hard to call. The CDR3 has 14 residues. Germline assignment: CDR1 SGDLS and CDR2 YYNGEE. Trimming took 0 bases from V and 6 from J, leaving 12 bases between them. The CDR3 loop is CASSVVERSPEAFF. The CDR3 coding sequence is TGTGCCAGCAGCGTAGTAGAACGGAGCCCTGAAGCTTTCTTT.

The gene calls are TRBV2 and TRBJ1-2; D unresolved. The CDR3 sequence is 11 residues long. V lost 6 bases to trimming and J lost 3 bases, with 5 bases between them. Germline V lookup: CDR1 SNHLY, CDR2 FYNNEI. CDR3 nucleotides: TGTGCCAGCAGGGGCGACTATGGCTACACCTTC. Its protein product is CASRGDYGYTF.

The chain combines TRBV29-1 with TRBJ2-5; D may correspond to TRBD1 or TRBD2 (6 bases each). The CDR3 has 13 amino acids. Germline loops: CDR1 SQVTM, CDR2 ANQGSEA. The V end lost 7 bases, the J end lost 2 bases, and 14 bases lay between the germline ends. CDR3 in DNA: TGCAGCGCCTTTTTAGGGGGGCAAGAGACCCAGTACTTC. Its protein is CSAFLGGQETQYF.

The chain links TRBV2 to TRBJ1-5, with TRBD1 matching over 7 bases. After removal of 8 bases from V and 4 bases from J, the junction contained 11 bases not matched to a gene. There are 15 residues in the CDR3. Germline-derived CDR1 and CDR2 are SNHLY and FYNNEI. The DNA for the CDR3 is TGTGCCAGCCTGAGGAGCCGGGACAGTAATCAGCCCCAGCATTTT. Amino acid sequence: CASLRSRDSNQPQHF.

The rearrangement uses TRBV11-2 and TRBJ2-1; D gene uncertain. The CDR3 runs to 18 residues. V was pared by 5 bases and J by 3 bases, with 23 bases between. In germline, CDR1 is SGHAT, CDR2 FQNNGV. The CDR3 region is CASSGIELGRMFYNEQFF. CDR3 sequence (DNA): TGTGCCAGCAGCGGAATAGAATTGGGAAGGATGTTCTACAATGAGCAGTTCTTC.

CDR3 sequence (DNA): TGTGCCAGCAGTTTATCCGCCCCGGGGGGACAGGCCAAAAACATTCAGTACTTC. Translated: CASSLSAPGGQAKNIQYF. The gene calls are TRBV28 and TRBJ2-4; D is tentatively TRBD1 or TRBD2 (7 bases each). In germline, CDR1 is MDHEN, CDR2 SYDVKM. Trimming stripped 1 base from V and 1 base from J, with 17 bases between. This CDR3 has 18 amino acids.

The chain carries TRBV30 and TRBJ2-1, with TRBD1 matching over 7 bases. There are 13 residues in the CDR3. The J segment lost 12 bases and the V segment lost 5 bases, leaving 13 bases of the junction unmatched. Germline V CDR1 and CDR2: GTSNPN, SVGIG (reference sequence). In DNA, the CDR3 is TGTGCCTGGGCCCCCGGGACAGAGTTGGGGCAGTTCTTC. It is translated as CAWAPGTELGQFF.

This clone was seen more than once but under ten times. The chain employs TRBV28 and TRBJ2-7; unclear D gene. Trimming took off 3 bases at V and 2 bases at J, with 11 bases between the two ends. Germline V gives CDR1 MDHEN, CDR2 SYDVKM. The CDR3 totals 14 residues. In DNA form, the CDR3 reads TGTGCCAGCAGTTTTGGCGGAGATGCCTACGAGCAGTACTTC. Translated, it gives CASSFGGDAYEQYF.

The V call is TRBV29-1, the J call TRBJ2-3; D gene ambiguous. Trimming removed 5 bases at V and 6 bases at J, with 15 bases between. Germline V lookup: CDR1 SQVTM, CDR2 ANQGSEA. This CDR3 comprises 13 residues. CDR3 sequence reads: CSVQRPLMDTQYF. The CDR3 DNA reads TGCAGCGTTCAGCGACCCCTGATGGATACGCAGTATTTT.

The rearrangement joins TRBV27 to TRBJ1-2; D remains unclear. CDR3 length: 14 residues. Germline-derived CDR1 and CDR2 are MNHEY and SMNVEV (reference sequence). Trimming left V 6 bases short and J 4 bases short, with 15 bases between. The CDR3 loop reads CASSPREAGYGYTF. DNA of the CDR3: TGTGCCAGCAGCCCTCGAGAGGCCGGCTATGGCTACACCTTC.

The rearrangement uses TRBV11-2 and TRBJ1-1; the D gene is possibly TRBD1 (6 bases). This CDR3 region has 15 residues. CDR1 SGHAT and CDR2 FQNNGV come from the germline V gene. V was shortened by 5 bases and J by 3 bases, with 16 bases between the two germline ends. The CDR3 sequence is CASSRGGSRDTEAFF. The CDR3, as DNA: TGTGCCAGCAGCCGAGGGGGTTCGCGGGACACTGAAGCTTTCTTT.

CDR3 sequence (DNA): TGCAGCGTGCTTGACAGGGGGCTCTCTGGAAACACCATATATTTT. It is translated as CSVLDRGLSGNTIYF. V gene TRBV29-1 combines with J gene TRBJ1-3, with 10 positions matching TRBD1. J lost 0 bases, V lost 6 bases, and 5 bases had no gene match. This CDR3 has 15 residues. The germline V gene encodes CDR1 SQVTM and CDR2 ANQGSEA.

The chain combines TRBV5-1 with TRBJ2-5; TRBD1 matches 9 bases. Germline V gives CDR1 SGHRS, CDR2 YFSETQ. The V segment lost 4 bases and the J segment 5 bases; nucleotides outside the gene matches: 3. The CDR3 sequence is 13 residues long. In nucleotides, the CDR3 is TGCGCCAGCAGCATCGGACAGGGGGAGACCCAGTACTTC. It translates to CASSIGQGETQYF.